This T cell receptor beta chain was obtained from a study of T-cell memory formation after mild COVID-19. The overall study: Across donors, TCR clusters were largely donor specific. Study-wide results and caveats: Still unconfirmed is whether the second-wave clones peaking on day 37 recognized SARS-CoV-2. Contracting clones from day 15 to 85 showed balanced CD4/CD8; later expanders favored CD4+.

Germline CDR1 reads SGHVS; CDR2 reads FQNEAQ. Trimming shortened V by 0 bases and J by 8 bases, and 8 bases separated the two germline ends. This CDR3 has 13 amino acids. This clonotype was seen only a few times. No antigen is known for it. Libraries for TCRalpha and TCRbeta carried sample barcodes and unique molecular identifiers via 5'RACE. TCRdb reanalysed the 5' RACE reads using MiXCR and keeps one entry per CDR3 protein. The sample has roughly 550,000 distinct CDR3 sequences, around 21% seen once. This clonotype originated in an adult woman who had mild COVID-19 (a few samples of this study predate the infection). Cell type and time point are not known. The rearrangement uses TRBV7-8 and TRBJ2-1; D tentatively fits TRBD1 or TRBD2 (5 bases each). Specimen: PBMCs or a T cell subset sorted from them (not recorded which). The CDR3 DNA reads TGTGCCAGCAGCTTAGCCGGGGACCATGAGCAGTTCTTC. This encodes CASSLAGDHEQFF.